Listed below are T cell receptor beta chains from one sample, sequenced in a study of cytomegalovirus exposure and HLA in healthy donors. Repertoires were generated with immunoSEQ multiplex PCR, while TCRdb's copy carries only in-frame clones and drops some. The table includes 67,000 or so clones, 90% to 95% detected once. Specimen: PBMCs. These receptor sequences come from a young man in good health and CMV-seropositive. Both conserved end residues are part of each CDR3. Clone size is not always given. Where it is, it says once, few, many or a class for expanded clones.

TRBJ2-5 . TRBV7-9 CASSLTGREETQYF
TRBJ2-7 . TRBV5-1 CASSLEDRFYEQYF
TRBJ2-5 . TRBV10-3 CAISESRLGQETQYF
TRBJ2-7 . TRBV11-2 CASSSGLADSYEQYF
TRBJ1-1 . TRBV19 CASSMAGAFF
TRBJ2-7 . TRBV4-2 CASSQESTSEDEQYF
TRBJ2-1 . TRBV5-1 CASSVTLAGGRVYEQFF
TRBJ1-5 . TRBV10-3 CASGDRVQHF
TRBJ2-7 . TRBV5-4 CASSVSSGSSYEQYF
TRBJ2-2 . TRBV7-2 CASSSVPTGELFF
TRBJ2-2 . TRBV27 CASSLGTGWAGELFF
TRBJ2-1 . TRBV30 CAWSVRENEQFF
TRBJ1-5 . TRBV6-5 CASSSVKYQPQHF
TRBJ2-1 once TRBV7-9 CASSPGSEQFF
TRBJ2-5 . TRBV19 CASKPLAGGTETQYF
TRBJ2-1 . TRBV7-2 CASSHGTTNNEQFF
TRBJ1-1 . TRBV5-1 CASSQTRKGNTEAFF